The clone carrying this T cell receptor beta chain was seen a handful of times. Its specificity is not known. The data were taken from a study of T-cell memory formation after mild COVID-19. Background on the study: Largely donor-specific sequence clusters came from two donors.

From germline, CDR1 is SQVTM and CDR2 ANQGSEA. The CDR3 sequence is 17 residues long. V was shortened by 2 bases and J by 0 bases, with 18 bases between the two germline ends. Study conclusions and caveats: Contracting clones localized mainly to CM and EM when CD4+ and mainly to EMRA when CD8+. There were some responding clones in pre-infection memory, which suggested that cross-reactive memory had joined.

Libraries for TCRalpha and TCRbeta carried sample barcodes and unique molecular identifiers via 5'RACE. Each CDR3 protein gets one entry after TCRdb re-called the 5' RACE reads with MiXCR. This table has more than 400,000 distinct CDR3 sequences, about 20% appearing once. This sequence originates from an adult woman who had mild COVID-19 (a few samples of this study predate the infection). Cell type and time point are not known. The sample comprised PBMCs or a T cell subset sorted from them (not recorded which). This chain connects TRBV29-1 to TRBJ2-3; D ambiguous. Written as DNA, the CDR3 is TGCAGCGTTGAACCTCTGGCGTTCACACCGAGCACAGATACGCAGTATTTT. Residues: CSVEPLAFTPSTDTQYF.